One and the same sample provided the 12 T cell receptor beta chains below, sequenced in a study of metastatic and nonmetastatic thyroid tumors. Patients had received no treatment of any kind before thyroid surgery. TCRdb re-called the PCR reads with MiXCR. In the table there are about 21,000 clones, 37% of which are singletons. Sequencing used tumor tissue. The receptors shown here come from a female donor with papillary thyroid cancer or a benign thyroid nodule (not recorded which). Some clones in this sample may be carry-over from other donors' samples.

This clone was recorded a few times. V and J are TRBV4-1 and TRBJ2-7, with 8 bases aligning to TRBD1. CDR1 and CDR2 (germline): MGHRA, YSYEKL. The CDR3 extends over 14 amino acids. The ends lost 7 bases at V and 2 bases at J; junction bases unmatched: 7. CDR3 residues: CASIRQGRTYEQYF. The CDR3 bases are TGCGCCAGCATCCGACAGGGGCGTACCTACGAGCAGTACTTC.

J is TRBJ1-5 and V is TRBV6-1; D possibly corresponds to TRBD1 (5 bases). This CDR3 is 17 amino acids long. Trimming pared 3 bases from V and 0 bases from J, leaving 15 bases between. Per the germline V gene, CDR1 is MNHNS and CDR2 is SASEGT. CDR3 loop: CASSDQIFDSSNQPQHF. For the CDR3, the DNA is TGTGCCAGCAGTGATCAGATTTTCGACAGTAGCAATCAGCCCCAGCATTTT.

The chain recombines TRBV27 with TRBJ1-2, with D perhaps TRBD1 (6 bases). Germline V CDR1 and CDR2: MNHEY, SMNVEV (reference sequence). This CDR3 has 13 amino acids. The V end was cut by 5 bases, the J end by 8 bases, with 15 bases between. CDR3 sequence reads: CASSLTGAEGYTF. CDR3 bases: TGTGCCAGCAGTCTGACAGGCGCTGAGGGCTACACCTTC.

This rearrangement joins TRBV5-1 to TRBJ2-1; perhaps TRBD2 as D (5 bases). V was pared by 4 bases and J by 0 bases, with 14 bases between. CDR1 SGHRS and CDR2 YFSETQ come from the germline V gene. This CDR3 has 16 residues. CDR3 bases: TGCGCCAGCAGCATAACTAGTGGGAGCTCCTACAATGAGCAGTTCTTC. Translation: CASSITSGSSYNEQFF.

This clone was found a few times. The DNA for the CDR3 is TGTGCCAGCAGTGGGGTAGGGGACACTGAAGCTTTCTTT. This sequence encodes CASSGVGDTEAFF. The V and J genes are TRBV2 and TRBJ1-1; D possibly corresponds to TRBD1 (5 bases). The germline V gene encodes CDR1 SNHLY and CDR2 FYNNEI. The CDR3 consists of 13 residues. V was cut by 4 bases and J by 3 bases, with 9 bases left in between. The full variable domain, with the rest looked up from reference TRBV2 and TRBJ1-1, is EPEVTQTPSHQVTQMGQEVILRCVPISNHLYFYWYRQILGQKVEFLVSFYNNEISEKSEIFDDQFSVERPDGSNFTLKIRSTKLEDSAMYFCASSGVGDTEAFFGQGTRLTVV.

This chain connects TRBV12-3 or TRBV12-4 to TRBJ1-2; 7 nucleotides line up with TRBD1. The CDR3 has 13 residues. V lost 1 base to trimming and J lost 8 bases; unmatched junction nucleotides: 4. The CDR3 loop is CASSLGQGAGYTF. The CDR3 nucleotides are TGTGCCAGCAGTTTAGGACAGGGTGCCGGCTACACCTTC.

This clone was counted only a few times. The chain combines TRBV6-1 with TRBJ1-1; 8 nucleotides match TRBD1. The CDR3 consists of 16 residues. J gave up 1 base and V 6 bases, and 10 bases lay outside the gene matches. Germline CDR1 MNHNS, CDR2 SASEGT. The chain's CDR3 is CASRHRGGSSNTEAFF. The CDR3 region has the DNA TGTGCCAGCAGACACAGGGGGGGAAGCTCGAACACTGAAGCTTTCTTT.

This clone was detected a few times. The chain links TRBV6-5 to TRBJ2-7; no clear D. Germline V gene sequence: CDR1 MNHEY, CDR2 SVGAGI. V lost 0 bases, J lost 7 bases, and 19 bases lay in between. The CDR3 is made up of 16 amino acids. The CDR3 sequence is CASSYSRIGGAWEQYF. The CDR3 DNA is TGTGCCAGCAGTTACTCGCGTATCGGTGGCGCTTGGGAGCAGTACTTC.

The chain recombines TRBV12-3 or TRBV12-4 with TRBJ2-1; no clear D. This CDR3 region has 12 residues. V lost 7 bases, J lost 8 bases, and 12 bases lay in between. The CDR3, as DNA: TGTGCCAGCACCTCATGGCAGGATGAGCAGTTCTTC. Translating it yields CASTSWQDEQFF.

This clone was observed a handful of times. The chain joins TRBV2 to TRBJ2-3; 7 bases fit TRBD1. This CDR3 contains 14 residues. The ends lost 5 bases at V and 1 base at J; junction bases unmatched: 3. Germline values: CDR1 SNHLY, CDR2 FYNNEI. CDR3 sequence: CASSRQGGTDTQYF. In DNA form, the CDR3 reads TGTGCCAGCAGTAGACAGGGCGGCACAGATACGCAGTATTTT.

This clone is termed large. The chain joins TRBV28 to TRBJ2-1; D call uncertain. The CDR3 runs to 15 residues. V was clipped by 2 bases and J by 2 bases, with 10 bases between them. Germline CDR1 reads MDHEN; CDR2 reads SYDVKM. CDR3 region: CASSLAGSPYNEQFF. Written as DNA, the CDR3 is TGTGCCAGCAGTTTAGCAGGTAGCCCCTACAATGAGCAGTTCTTC. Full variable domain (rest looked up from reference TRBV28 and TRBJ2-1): DVKVTQSSRYLVKRTGEKVFLECVQDMDHENMFWYRQDPGLGLRLIYFSYDVKMKEKGDIPEGYSVSREKKERFSLILESASTNQTSMYLCASSLAGSPYNEQFFGPGTRLTVL.

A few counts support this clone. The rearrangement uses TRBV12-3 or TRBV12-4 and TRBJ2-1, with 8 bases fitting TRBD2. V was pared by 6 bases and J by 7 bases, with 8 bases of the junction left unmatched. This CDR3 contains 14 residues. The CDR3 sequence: CASRTSVRGNEQFF. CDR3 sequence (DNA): TGTGCCAGCAGGACTAGCGTGAGGGGAAATGAGCAGTTCTTC.